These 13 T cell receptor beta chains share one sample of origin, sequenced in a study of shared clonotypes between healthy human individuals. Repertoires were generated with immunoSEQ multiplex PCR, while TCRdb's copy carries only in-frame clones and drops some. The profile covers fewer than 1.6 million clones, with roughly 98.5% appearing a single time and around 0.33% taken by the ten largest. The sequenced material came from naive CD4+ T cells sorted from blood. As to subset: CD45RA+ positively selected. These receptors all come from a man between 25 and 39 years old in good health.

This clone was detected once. CDR3: CASSQGRTGGGLSEQYF. CDR3 bases: TGCGCCAGCAGCCAGGGTCGAACAGGGGGCGGTTTGAGCGAGCAGTACTTC. V and J are TRBV4-1 and TRBJ2-7, with 9 bases lining up with TRBD1. In germline, CDR1 is MGHRA, CDR2 YSYEKL. Trimming removed 3 bases from V and 6 bases from J; junction bases left unmatched: 15. CDR3 length: 17 amino acids.

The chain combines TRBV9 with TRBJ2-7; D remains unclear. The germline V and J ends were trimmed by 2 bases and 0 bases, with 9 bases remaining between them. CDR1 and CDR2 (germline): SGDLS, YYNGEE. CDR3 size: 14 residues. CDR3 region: CASSVGSYSYEQYF. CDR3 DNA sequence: TGTGCCAGCAGCGTGGGCAGTTACTCCTACGAGCAGTACTTC.

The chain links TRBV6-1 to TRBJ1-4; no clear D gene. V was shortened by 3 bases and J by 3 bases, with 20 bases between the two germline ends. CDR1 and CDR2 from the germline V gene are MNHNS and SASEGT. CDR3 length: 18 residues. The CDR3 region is CASSDRILKQIANEKLFF. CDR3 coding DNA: TGTGCCAGCAGTGACAGGATCCTTAAACAGATCGCTAATGAAAAACTGTTTTTT.

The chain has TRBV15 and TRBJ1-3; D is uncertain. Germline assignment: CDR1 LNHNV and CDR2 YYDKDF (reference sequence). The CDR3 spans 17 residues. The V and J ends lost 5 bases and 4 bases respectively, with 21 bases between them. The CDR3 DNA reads TGTGCCACCAGCCCAGGACCCCCAAACTTTACCGGAAACACCATATATTTT. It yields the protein CATSPGPPNFTGNTIYF.

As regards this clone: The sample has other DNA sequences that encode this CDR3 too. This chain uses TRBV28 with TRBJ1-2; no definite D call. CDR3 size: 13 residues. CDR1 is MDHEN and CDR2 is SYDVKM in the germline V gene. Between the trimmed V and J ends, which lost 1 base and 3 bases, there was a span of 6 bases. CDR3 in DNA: TGTGCCAGCAGTTTATCGTGGGACTATGGCTACACCTTC. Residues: CASSLSWDYGYTF.

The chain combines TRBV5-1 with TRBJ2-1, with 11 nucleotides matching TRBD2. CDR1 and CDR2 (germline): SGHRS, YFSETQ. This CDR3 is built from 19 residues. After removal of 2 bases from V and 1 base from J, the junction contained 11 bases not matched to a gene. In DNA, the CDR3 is TGCGCCAGCAGCTTCGTCGCTAGCGGGAGGTTAGTTTCCTACAATGAGCAGTTCTTC. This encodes CASSFVASGRLVSYNEQFF. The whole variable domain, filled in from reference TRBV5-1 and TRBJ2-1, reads KAGVTQTPRYLIKTRGQQVTLSCSPISGHRSVSWYQQTPGQGLQFLFEYFSETQRNKGNFPGRFSGRQFSNSRSEMNVSTLELGDSALYLCASSFVASGRLVSYNEQFFGPGTRLTVL.

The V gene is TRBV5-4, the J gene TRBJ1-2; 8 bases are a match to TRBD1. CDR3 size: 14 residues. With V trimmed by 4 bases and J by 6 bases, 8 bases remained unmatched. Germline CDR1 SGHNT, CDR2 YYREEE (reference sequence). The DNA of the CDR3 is TGTGCCAGCAGCAACGGACAGGGCTGGAATGGCTACACCTTC. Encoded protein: CASSNGQGWNGYTF.

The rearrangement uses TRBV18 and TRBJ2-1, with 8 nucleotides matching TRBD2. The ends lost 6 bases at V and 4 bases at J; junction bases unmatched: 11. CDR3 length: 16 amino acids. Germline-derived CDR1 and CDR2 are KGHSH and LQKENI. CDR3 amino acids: CASSSRAGVSYNEQFF. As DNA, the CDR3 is TGTGCCAGCTCCTCCAGAGCGGGAGTCTCTTACAATGAGCAGTTCTTC.

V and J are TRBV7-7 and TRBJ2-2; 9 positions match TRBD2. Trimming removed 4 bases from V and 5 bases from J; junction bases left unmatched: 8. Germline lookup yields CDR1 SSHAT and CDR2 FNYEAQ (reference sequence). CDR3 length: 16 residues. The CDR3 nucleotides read TGTGCCAGCAGCTGGGGGGTAGCGGGAGTGACCGGGGAGCTGTTTTTT. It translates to CASSWGVAGVTGELFF.

CDR3 bases: TGTGCCAGTAGTATTAGTTGGGGAGCCGGCTATGGCTACACCTTC. Protein product: CASSISWGAGYGYTF. V gene TRBV19 combines with J gene TRBJ1-2; D remains unclear. CDR1 LNHDA and CDR2 SQIVND come from the germline V gene (reference sequence). Deletions cut 3 bases from V and 4 bases from J, with 15 bases between. The CDR3 runs to 15 residues. The full variable domain, rest sourced from reference TRBV19 and TRBJ1-2, is DGGITQSPKYLFRKEGQNVTLSCEQNLNHDAMYWYRQDPGQGLRLIYYSQIVNDFQKGDIAEGYSVSREKKESFPLTVTSAQKNPTAFYLCASSISWGAGYGYTFGSGTRLTVV.

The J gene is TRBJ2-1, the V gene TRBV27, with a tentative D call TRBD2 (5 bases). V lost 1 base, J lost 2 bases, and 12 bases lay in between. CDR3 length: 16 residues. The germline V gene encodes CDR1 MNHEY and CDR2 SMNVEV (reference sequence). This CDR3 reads CASSLFGLGAYNEQFF. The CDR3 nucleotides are TGTGCCAGCAGTTTATTCGGCCTCGGGGCCTACAATGAGCAGTTCTTC.

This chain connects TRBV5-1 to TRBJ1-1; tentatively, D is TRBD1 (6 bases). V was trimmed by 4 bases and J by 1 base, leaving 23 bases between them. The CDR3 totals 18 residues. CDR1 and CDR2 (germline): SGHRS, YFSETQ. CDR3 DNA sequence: TGCGCCAGCAGCCCAGCCTACAGGGCCCGAGGGTCGAACACTGAAGCTTTCTTT. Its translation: CASSPAYRARGSNTEAFF.

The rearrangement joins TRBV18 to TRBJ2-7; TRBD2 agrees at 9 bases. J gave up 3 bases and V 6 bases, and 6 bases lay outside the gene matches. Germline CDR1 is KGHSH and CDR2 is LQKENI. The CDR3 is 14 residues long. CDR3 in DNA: TGTGCCAGCTCTAGGCGGGAGGGCCTCTACGAGCAGTACTTC. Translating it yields CASSRREGLYEQYF.